Following are 25 T cell receptor beta chains from one sample sequenced in a study of blood T cell repertoires in COVID-19. Using immunoSEQ multiplex PCR, the repertoire was profiled, and TCRdb retains in-frame clones only, with some absent. The sample lists 250,000 or so clones, roughly nine tenths occurring once. Specimen: peripheral blood. The receptors derive from a middle-aged woman who had recovered from COVID-19.

The CDR3 region has the DNA TGTGCCAGCAGCCCACGGACTAGCGGGAGAGGATCCTACAATGAGCAGTTCTTC. Protein sequence: CASSPRTSGRGSYNEQFF. The chain recombines TRBV9 with TRBJ2-1; 13 nucleotides line up with TRBD2. The germline V gene encodes CDR1 SGDLS and CDR2 YYNGEE. This CDR3 is 18 amino acids long. Losses at the gene ends were 4 bases for V and 1 base for J; bases not matched to a gene: 8.

The chain couples TRBV18 to TRBJ2-7, with 14 bases matching TRBD2. The V and J ends lost 4 bases and 5 bases, in that order; junction bases with no gene match: 1. The CDR3 loop spans 14 amino acids. In germline, CDR1 is KGHSH, CDR2 LQKENI. The CDR3 sequence: CASSQGLAGDEQYV. Here the CDR3 DNA reads TGTGCCAGCTCACAGGGACTAGCGGGAGACGAGCAGTACGTC.

The chain's CDR3 is CASSSWTSGQETQYF. The CDR3 DNA is TGTGCCAGCAGCTCCTGGACTAGCGGGCAAGAGACCCAGTACTTC. This sequence joins TRBV11-2 and TRBJ2-5; 11 bases map to TRBD2. CDR3 size: 15 residues. The germline gives CDR1 SGHAT, CDR2 FQNNGV. J gave up 2 bases and V 4 bases, and 3 bases lay outside the gene matches.

The CDR3 region is CASSKVLTSGSSYEQYV. CDR3 nucleotides: TGTGCCAGCAGCAAAGTCCTGACTAGCGGGAGTTCCTACGAGCAGTACGTC. This chain uses TRBV21-1 with TRBJ2-7; the table assigns TRBD2, which was not confirmed against the DNA. TRBV21-1 is labeled a pseudogene. This CDR3 is built from 17 residues.

The V gene is TRBV11-2, the J gene TRBJ2-1; the D gene is possibly TRBD2 (6 bases). The CDR3 length is 15 residues. Germline loops: CDR1 SGHAT, CDR2 FQNNGV. Trimming removed 0 bases at V and 6 bases at J, with 12 bases between. Here the CDR3 DNA reads TGTGCCAGCAGCTTAGAGGGGCGCGGGGCCAATGAGCAGTTCTTC. Protein product: CASSLEGRGANEQFF.

The chain employs TRBV7-6 and TRBJ2-7; TRBD1 might be the D (5 bases). The CDR3 runs to 13 residues. The germline gives CDR1 SGHVS, CDR2 FNYEAQ. V shed 5 bases and J shed 11 bases, with 19 bases lying between them. The CDR3 DNA reads as TGTGCCAGCAGCCCACTTGGACAACGCATGGAGTACTTC. It specifies CASSPLGQRMEYF.

As regards this clone: The junction and the germline gene differ at one end; a read error may be behind it. The CDR3 here is CASSQERRGGYYEQFF. The CDR3 nucleotides read TGCGCCAGCAGCCAAGAAAGGCGGGGGGGCTACTATGAGCAGTTCTTC. The chain has TRBV4-1 and TRBJ2-1; 9 nucleotides align to TRBD2. This CDR3 is built from 16 residues. CDR1 and CDR2 from the germline V gene are MGHRA and YSYEKL.

This chain uses TRBV11-3 with TRBJ2-1; 11 bases match TRBD1. The germline V gene encodes CDR1 SGHNT and CDR2 YENEEA. Trimming at V came to 4 bases and at J to 8 bases, leaving 4 bases not matched to a gene. The CDR3 contains 14 residues. The CDR3 DNA sequence: TGTGCCAGCAGCTCCGGACAGGGGGCAGATGAGCAGTTCTTC. Amino acids: CASSSGQGADEQFF.

The chain couples TRBV28 to TRBJ2-7; 9 bases map to TRBD1. Per germline, CDR1 MDHEN and CDR2 SYDVKM. The CDR3 extends over 15 amino acids. After removal of 5 bases from V and 2 bases from J, the junction contained 7 bases not matched to a gene. Written as DNA, the CDR3 is TGTGCCAGCAGTGACGCCGGGACAGGGACCTACGAGCAGTACTTC. Translating gives CASSDAGTGTYEQYF.

The chain uses TRBV6-1 and TRBJ1-5; D is unresolved. The CDR3 loop spans 13 amino acids. The germline V gene encodes CDR1 MNHNS and CDR2 SASEGT. V lost 2 bases, J lost 9 bases, and 11 bases lay in between. The CDR3 DNA reads TGTGCCAGCAGTGAACGGGTGTTGGGGCCCCAGCATTTT. Protein sequence: CASSERVLGPQHF.

The chain combines TRBV6-2 or TRBV6-3 with TRBJ2-7; D remains ambiguous. The CDR3 has 12 residues. The V end lost 5 bases, the J end lost 9 bases, and 14 bases lay between the germline ends. Germline V gene data show CDR1 as MNHEY and CDR2 as SVGEGT. CDR3 nucleotides: TGTGCCAGCAGTGGTTCGCCATCGGGGCAGTACGTC. Amino acids: CASSGSPSGQYV.

Only a few counts were recorded for this clone. The rearrangement uses TRBV27 and TRBJ1-6, with 10 bases lining up with TRBD1. V shed 7 bases and J 9 bases; nucleotides not matched to a gene: 6. Germline CDR1 and CDR2: MNHEY and SMNVEV (reference sequence). The CDR3 runs to 14 residues. The CDR3 sequence: CASTSTGGSSPLHF. In nucleotides, the CDR3 is TGTGCCAGCACCTCGACAGGGGGCAGTTCACCCCTCCACTTT.

This sequence joins TRBV29-1 and TRBJ2-1, with TRBD2 matching over 9 bases. Trimming took 8 bases from V and 4 from J; bases not matched to a gene: 9. The CDR3 length is 14 residues. Germline V gene sequence: CDR1 SQVTM, CDR2 ANQGSEA. This CDR3 reads CSLSRLAEYNEQFF. The CDR3 coding sequence is TGCAGCCTAAGCAGACTAGCGGAGTACAATGAGCAGTTCTTC.

The rearrangement links TRBV4-1 to TRBJ2-7; D gene ambiguous. Looked up from germline, CDR1 is MGHRA and CDR2 is YSYEKL. With 4 bases removed from V and 3 bases from J, the gap between germline ends came to 16 bases. The CDR3 spans 15 residues. CDR3 protein: CASSPRFEDYYEQYF. CDR3 in DNA: TGCGCCAGCAGCCCTCGATTCGAGGATTACTACGAGCAGTACTTC.

The chain links TRBV6-6 to TRBJ2-3; 9 bases are a match to TRBD2. The germline CDR1 and CDR2 sequences are MNHNY and SVGAGI (reference sequence). This CDR3 is 17 amino acids long. Trimming at V came to 6 bases and at J to 1 base, leaving 11 bases not matched to a gene. The CDR3, as DNA: TGTGCCAGCAGCCGAAGCTTAGCGGGGGTGGGCACAGATACGCAGTATTTT. It specifies CASSRSLAGVGTDTQYF.

The chain recombines TRBV5-4 with TRBJ2-1, with TRBD2 matching 11 bases. The CDR3 has 16 amino acids. In germline, CDR1 is SGHNT, CDR2 YYREEE (reference sequence). The trim removed 0 bases at V and 6 bases at J, leaving 5 bases unmatched. The CDR3: CASSLVGSGGANEQFF. In nucleotides, the CDR3 is TGTGCCAGCAGCTTGGTGGGTAGCGGGGGGGCCAATGAGCAGTTCTTC.

The chain employs TRBV6-4 and TRBJ2-3, with D tentatively TRBD2 (6 bases). The CDR3 is made up of 15 amino acids. CDR1 is MRHNA and CDR2 is SNTAGT in the germline V gene. V was shortened by 4 bases and J by 0 bases, with 11 bases between the two germline ends. CDR3 residues: CASSAGGGSTDTQYF. CDR3 nucleotide sequence: TGTGCCAGCAGTGCAGGCGGAGGGAGCACAGATACGCAGTATTTT.

This chain uses TRBV7-9 with TRBJ2-7, with 7 bases matching TRBD1. With V trimmed by 5 bases and J by 3 bases, 7 bases remained unmatched. Germline values: CDR1 SEHNR, CDR2 FQNEAQ (reference sequence). The CDR3 sequence is 14 residues long. CDR3 DNA: TGTGCCAGCAGCGCGAGACAGGGCCTCTACGAGCAGTACTTC. Translating it yields CASSARQGLYEQYF.

This rearrangement joins TRBV30 to TRBJ1-1, with D maybe TRBD1 (6 bases). Trimming removed 8 bases from V and 1 base from J, with 11 bases in between. The CDR3 is made up of 12 amino acids. Germline V lookup: CDR1 GTSNPN, CDR2 SVGIG (reference sequence). The CDR3 region has the DNA TGTGCCCGGTTGACAGGGAACACTGAAGCTTTCTTT. It specifies CARLTGNTEAFF.

Comments on this clone: The likely explanation is a read error, given a far larger clone one base away. The same CDR3 also results from other DNA sequences found in this sample. The rearrangement links TRBV10-1 to TRBJ2-6; unclear D gene. Germline V gives CDR1 WNHNN, CDR2 SYGVQD (reference sequence). CDR3 length: 14 residues. Trimming removed 3 bases at V and 0 bases at J, with 3 bases between. The CDR3 spells CASSDSSGANVLTF. CDR3 DNA: TGCGCCAGCAGTGATAGCTCTGGGGCCAACGTCCTGACTTTC.

The chain is built from TRBV6-5 and TRBJ2-1, with D possibly matching TRBD1 (5 bases). The V end was cut by 8 bases, the J end by 12 bases, with 11 bases between. The CDR3 covers 10 residues. The germline gives CDR1 MNHEY, CDR2 SVGAGI. This chain's CDR3 is CASLWGRQFF. CDR3 DNA sequence: TGTGCCAGCCTATGGGGCAGGCAGTTCTTC.

This chain joins TRBV3-1 (or the pseudogene TRBV3-2) and TRBJ2-5; 14 nucleotides line up with TRBD2. V trimming: 1 base; J trimming: 4 bases; junction bases outside the gene matches: 5. The germline V gene encodes CDR1 LGHDT and CDR2 YNNKEL (reference sequence). The CDR3 has 17 residues. Here the CDR3 DNA reads TGTGCCAGCAGCCAAGGGACTAGCGGGGGGCTCGGAGAGACCCAGTACTTC. It specifies CASSQGTSGGLGETQYF.

This clone was detected only a few times. The CDR3 DNA reads as TGTGCCAGCAGTGAAACAGGGAGGGTGGGAGAGCAGTACGTC. Amino acid sequence: CASSETGRVGEQYV. The chain couples TRBV6-1 to TRBJ2-7; perhaps TRBD2 as D (7 bases). Germline-derived CDR1 and CDR2 are MNHNS and SASEGT. The V and J ends lost 2 bases and 7 bases respectively, with 15 bases between them. This CDR3 contains 14 residues.

V gene TRBV7-2 combines with J gene TRBJ2-7; D uncertain. The CDR3 length is 13 residues. The germline V gene encodes CDR1 SGHTA and CDR2 FQGNSA. With 2 bases removed from V and 3 bases from J, the gap between germline ends came to 8 bases. This CDR3 reads CASSLSTFYEQYV. The CDR3 bases are TGTGCCAGCAGCTTATCGACATTCTACGAGCAGTACGTC.

This clone was found once. This chain connects TRBV2 to TRBJ2-3; 8 bases match TRBD2. Looked up from germline, CDR1 is SNHLY and CDR2 is FYNNEI. This CDR3 contains 15 residues. After removal of 2 bases from V and 4 bases from J, the junction contained 5 bases not matched to a gene. CDR3 in amino acids: CASSESHGRADTQYF. The CDR3 DNA follows: TGTGCCAGCAGTGAATCCCACGGGAGGGCAGATACGCAGTATTTT.